This is a list of T cell receptor beta chains from one sample in a study of blood T cell repertoires in COVID-19. The method was immunoSEQ multiplex PCR; TCRdb's version includes in-frame clones alone and lacks a portion of them. The table lists over 250,000 clones, 70% to 85% of them singletons. The sequencing sample was made of peripheral blood. These receptors came from a human donor with COVID-19, enrolled during active disease. The donor label of this sample is uncertain. Both conserved end residues are part of each CDR3. The D gene is left open where the match is weak. Not all rows give a size; the values are once, few, many and, for expanded clones, a class.

clone size: -; J gene: TRBJ1-5; V gene: TRBV3-1/TRBV3-2; D gene: -; CDR3 length: 15; CDR3 protein: CASSQLDSPIQPQHF; CDR3 DNA: TGTGCCAGCAGCCAACTGGACAGTCCCATTCAGCCCCAGCATTTT
clone size: -; J gene: TRBJ2-7; V gene: TRBV6-2/TRBV6-3; D gene: TRBD2; CDR3 length: 17; CDR3 protein: CASSRGTSGRETYEQYF; CDR3 DNA: TGTGCCAGCAGTCGTGGGACTAGCGGGAGGGAGACGTACGAGCAGTACTTC
clone size: -; J gene: TRBJ2-1; V gene: TRBV25-1; D gene: TRBD2; CDR3 length: 15; CDR3 protein: CASSDVGLDYNEQFF; CDR3 DNA: TGTGCCAGCAGTGATGTGGGACTAGACTACAATGAGCAGTTCTTC
clone size: -; J gene: TRBJ1-2; V gene: TRBV10-3; D gene: -; CDR3 length: 17; CDR3 protein: CAISESPSDYEGYGYTF; CDR3 DNA: TGTGCCATCAGTGAGTCCCCCTCCGATTATGAGGGCTATGGCTACACCTTC
clone size: -; J gene: TRBJ2-7; V gene: TRBV9; D gene: TRBD2; CDR3 length: 14; CDR3 protein: CASSVLAGGYEQYF; CDR3 DNA: TGTGCCAGCAGCGTTTTAGCGGGGGGCTACGAGCAGTACTTC
clone size: -; J gene: TRBJ2-2; V gene: TRBV7-9; D gene: TRBD2; CDR3 length: 13; CDR3 protein: CASSLERDGELFF; CDR3 DNA: TGTGCCAGCAGTTTGGAGCGGGACGGGGAGCTGTTTTTT
clone size: -; J gene: TRBJ2-3; V gene: TRBV30; D gene: TRBD2; CDR3 length: 17; CDR3 protein: CAWSFIRTSGSINTQYF; CDR3 DNA: TGTGCCTGGAGTTTCATCCGGACTAGCGGGAGTATAAATACGCAGTATTTT
clone size: -; J gene: TRBJ2-1; V gene: TRBV7-3; D gene: -; CDR3 length: 17; CDR3 protein: CASSLMPAGSSYNEQFF; CDR3 DNA: TGTGCCAGCAGCTTAATGCCGGCGGGAAGCTCCTACAATGAGCAGTTCTTC
clone size: -; J gene: TRBJ1-5; V gene: TRBV6-2/TRBV6-3; D gene: TRBD1; CDR3 length: 15; CDR3 protein: CASSSAGQGNQPQHF; CDR3 DNA: TGTGCCAGCAGTTCCGCGGGACAGGGCAATCAGCCCCAGCATTTT
clone size: -; J gene: TRBJ1-1; V gene: TRBV28; D gene: -; CDR3 length: 14; CDR3 protein: CASSPQGSHTEAFF; CDR3 DNA: TGTGCCAGCAGCCCACAGGGAAGTCACACTGAAGCTTTCTTT
clone size: once; J gene: TRBJ2-1; V gene: TRBV4-3; D gene: TRBD2; CDR3 length: 20; CDR3 protein: CASSQDLTSGSLGVHNEQFF; CDR3 DNA: TGCGCCAGCAGCCAAGATCTAACTAGCGGCAGTCTGGGGGTCCACAATGAGCAGTTCTTC
clone size: once; J gene: TRBJ1-1; V gene: TRBV5-5; D gene: TRBD1; CDR3 length: 15; CDR3 protein: CASSGTGGLYTEAFF; CDR3 DNA: TGTGCCAGCAGCGGGACAGGAGGTCTTTACACTGAAGCTTTCTTT
clone size: -; J gene: TRBJ2-7; V gene: TRBV21-1; D gene: -; CDR3 length: 19; CDR3 protein: CASSNRDRGTSGVSYEQYF; CDR3 DNA: TGTGCCAGCAGCAACCGGGACAGGGGGACTAGCGGGGTCTCCTACGAGCAGTACTTC
clone size: -; J gene: TRBJ1-2; V gene: TRBV28; D gene: -; CDR3 length: 14; CDR3 protein: CASSFPGRVYGYTF; CDR3 DNA: TGTGCCAGCAGTTTCCCGGGCAGGGTTTATGGCTACACCTTC
clone size: -; J gene: TRBJ2-2; V gene: TRBV7-9; D gene: TRBD1; CDR3 length: 14; CDR3 protein: CASRTGTDTGELFF; CDR3 DNA: TGTGCCAGCAGAACCGGGACAGATACCGGGGAGCTGTTTTTT
clone size: -; J gene: TRBJ2-3; V gene: TRBV5-6; D gene: -; CDR3 length: 15; CDR3 protein: CASSLRDFITDTQYF; CDR3 DNA: TGTGCCAGCAGCTTGCGAGACTTCATCACAGATACGCAGTATTTT
clone size: -; J gene: TRBJ1-1; V gene: TRBV9; D gene: TRBD1; CDR3 length: 15; CDR3 protein: CASSRGTGQNTEAFF; CDR3 DNA: TGTGCCAGCAGCAGGGGGACAGGCCAGAACACTGAAGCTTTCTTT
clone size: -; J gene: TRBJ2-2; V gene: TRBV19; D gene: -; CDR3 length: 13; CDR3 protein: CAYSHTNTGELFF; CDR3 DNA: TGTGCCTATTCACATACGAACACCGGGGAGCTGTTTTTT
clone size: -; J gene: TRBJ2-3; V gene: TRBV7-2; D gene: -; CDR3 length: 15; CDR3 protein: CASRNSGVSTDTQYF; CDR3 DNA: TGTGCCAGCAGAAACTCGGGAGTTAGCACAGATACGCAGTATTTT
clone size: -; J gene: TRBJ2-2; V gene: TRBV11-2; D gene: TRBD2; CDR3 length: 16; CDR3 protein: CASSSTSGAITGELFF; CDR3 DNA: TGTGCCAGCAGCTCGACGAGCGGGGCAATCACCGGGGAGCTGTTTTTT